The 13 T cell receptor beta chains listed next were all sequenced from one sample in a study of blood T cell repertoires in COVID-19. The repertoire was sequenced with immunoSEQ multiplex PCR; TCRdb's copy has only in-frame clones and lacks some. Of over 300,000 clones in the sample, around 84% were seen once. Sequencing was performed on PBMCs or T cells enriched from blood (not recorded which). Source of these receptors: a woman younger than 35 who had recovered from COVID-19.

The V and J genes are TRBV7-8 and TRBJ1-4; TRBD1 matches 10 bases. The J segment lost 2 bases and the V segment lost 1 base, leaving 7 bases of the junction unmatched. This CDR3 has 18 residues. Germline CDR1 SGHVS, CDR2 FQNEAQ. As DNA, the CDR3 is TGTGCCAGCAGCTTAGGACAGGGGGCTTTGGGGACTAATGAAAAACTGTTTTTT. This codes for CASSLGQGALGTNEKLFF.

The chain couples TRBV7-2 to TRBJ1-2, with 7 positions matching TRBD1. Germline values: CDR1 SGHTA, CDR2 FQGNSA. The length of the CDR3 is 14 residues. The V and J ends lost 3 bases and 3 bases, in that order; junction bases with no gene match: 4. The CDR3 spells CASSFKGQYYGYTF. The CDR3 coding sequence is TGTGCCAGCAGCTTCAAGGGACAGTACTATGGCTACACCTTC.

V and J are TRBV25-1 and TRBJ1-2; no clear D. CDR3 size: 14 residues. V lost 1 base to trimming and J lost 4 bases, with 10 bases between them. Germline values: CDR1 MGHDK, CDR2 SYGVNS. The CDR3 sequence: CASSELSEPYGYTF. The CDR3 DNA follows: TGTGCCAGCAGTGAATTATCCGAGCCCTATGGCTACACCTTC.

The V gene is TRBV27, the J gene TRBJ2-7; 13 bases agree with TRBD2. Trimming took 5 bases from V and 0 from J; bases not matched to a gene: 7. Germline-derived CDR1 and CDR2 are MNHEY and SMNVEV (reference sequence). The CDR3 sequence is 17 residues long. CDR3 region: CASSTFTSGGASYEQYF. The CDR3 region has the DNA TGTGCCAGCAGTACCTTCACTAGCGGGGGGGCCTCCTACGAGCAGTACTTC.

This chain uses TRBV7-3 with TRBJ1-4; TRBD1 might be the D (6 bases). The CDR3 is 17 residues long. V was trimmed by 1 base and J by 7 bases, leaving 19 bases between them. Per germline, CDR1 SGHTA and CDR2 FQGTGA. CDR3 sequence reads: CASSLNGQGNGIEKLFF. DNA of the CDR3: TGTGCCAGCAGCTTAAACGGGCAGGGGAATGGTATTGAAAAACTGTTTTTT.

The chain uses TRBV4-1 and TRBJ2-1; the match to TRBD2 covers 8 bases. Germline V gene sequence: CDR1 MGHRA, CDR2 YSYEKL. This CDR3 has 15 amino acids. V gave up 4 bases and J gave up 6 bases; unmatched junction bases: 8. CDR3 protein: CASSRGLANANEQFF. CDR3 DNA sequence: TGCGCCAGCAGCCGTGGACTAGCTAACGCCAATGAGCAGTTCTTC.

V gene TRBV4-1 combines with J gene TRBJ1-1, with a tentative D call TRBD1 (5 bases). Germline V lookup: CDR1 MGHRA, CDR2 YSYEKL. The CDR3 length is 14 residues. Trimming cost V 6 bases and J 8 bases, with 19 bases left between them. Written as DNA, the CDR3 is TGCGCCAGCAGATCACTATGGGGCCTCCGAGAAGCTTTCTTT. This sequence encodes CASRSLWGLREAFF.

This chain uses TRBV23-1 with TRBJ2-3; unclear D gene. TRBV23-1 is flagged as an ORF with uncertain function. V dropped 11 bases and J dropped 0 bases, with 24 bases sitting between them. The CDR3 sequence is 17 residues long. Here the CDR3 DNA reads TGCGCCGGGCTGCCCAGGATCGTTGTCTCTAGCACAGATACGCAGTATTTT. This codes for CAGLPRIVVSSTDTQYF.

The chain recombines TRBV9 with TRBJ2-2; 8 bases align to TRBD2. The CDR3 loop spans 18 amino acids. Germline CDR1 reads SGDLS; CDR2 reads YYNGEE. V was clipped by 3 bases and J by 6 bases; unmatched bases: 16. The CDR3 loop is CASSGYPGWTSSPGELFF. CDR3 coding DNA: TGTGCCAGCAGCGGTTACCCGGGTTGGACTAGCTCCCCCGGGGAGCTGTTTTTT.

V usage is TRBV10-2 and J usage is TRBJ1-1, with D perhaps TRBD1 (5 bases). CDR3 length equals 12 residues. Trimming cost V 5 bases and J 1 base, with 5 bases left between them. In germline, CDR1 is WSHSY, CDR2 SAAADI. The CDR3 coding sequence is TGCGCCAGCAGTCAGGGGAACACTGAAGCTTTCTTT. Its protein is CASSQGNTEAFF.

The rearrangement uses TRBV2 and TRBJ2-7, with 7 bases fitting TRBD1. Germline assignment: CDR1 SNHLY and CDR2 FYNNEI. Germline trimming cut 6 bases from V and 7 bases from J; bases unmatched to any gene: 12. The CDR3 has 14 amino acids. CDR3 amino acids: CASSQGQTTGEQYF. DNA of the CDR3: TGTGCCAGCAGCCAGGGACAGACTACGGGGGAGCAGTACTTC.

J is TRBJ2-3 and V is TRBV30; 11 bases map to TRBD2. Germline loops: CDR1 GTSNPN, CDR2 SVGIG (reference sequence). Trimming removed 4 bases from V and 3 bases from J; junction bases left unmatched: 6. This CDR3 has 15 amino acids. This CDR3 is CAWNPGLAATDTQYF. The CDR3 DNA is TGTGCCTGGAACCCGGGACTAGCGGCTACAGATACGCAGTATTTT. The variable domain in full, completed from reference TRBV30 and TRBJ2-3, reads SQTIHQWPATLVQPVGSPLSLECTVEGTSNPNLYWYRQAAGRGLQLLFYSVGIGQISSEVPQNLSASRPQDRQFILSSKKLLLSDSGFYLCAWNPGLAATDTQYFGPGTRLTVL.

The chain joins TRBV3-1 (or the pseudogene TRBV3-2) to TRBJ1-1; D is unresolved. V lost 1 base and J lost 5, with 11 bases in between. Germline V gives CDR1 LGHDT, CDR2 YNNKEL (reference sequence). CDR3 length: 14 residues. CDR3 loop: CASSQGALSTEAFF. The CDR3 DNA reads as TGTGCCAGCAGCCAAGGGGCCCTAAGTACTGAAGCTTTCTTT.